These 27 T cell receptor beta chains share one sample of origin, sequenced in a study of post-analysis software for immune sequencing data. Study observations and caveats: In patients, TRBV5-6, TRBV5-1 and TRBV20-1 belonged to four or five TRBV segments found more frequently than in controls.

Unique molecular identifiers tagged the TCR beta cDNA libraries. MiXCR, run by TCRdb on the PCR reads, gives a single entry per CDR3 protein. This sample has around 700,000 distinct CDR3 sequences, with 55% to 60% found just once. Their recognized antigens are unknown. The sample consisted of blood. The receptor set was obtained from a girl aged 2 to 10 with multiple sclerosis.

Only a few counts were recorded for this clonotype. The V and J genes are TRBV7-2 and TRBJ2-4; 10 bases match TRBD2. The CDR3 sequence is 15 residues long. Germline V lookup: CDR1 SGHTA, CDR2 FQGNSA. V was clipped by 1 base and J by 6 bases; unmatched bases: 3. CDR3 region: CASSLGGLALNIQYF. The CDR3 region has the DNA TGTGCCAGCAGCTTAGGGGGACTAGCGTTAAACATTCAGTACTTC.

This clonotype showed up just once. The chain combines TRBV6-2 or TRBV6-3 with TRBJ2-4, with TRBD2 as a possible D gene (5 bases). The J call may be incorrect, as the DNA end agrees better with TRBJ2-7. The CDR3 runs 17 residues. Germline CDR1 MNHEY, CDR2 SVGEGT. Here the CDR3 DNA reads TGTGCCAGTAGCCCACTTACTCAGGACTGGGTTGACTACGAGCAGTACTTC. Protein product: CASSPLTQDWVDYEQYF.

The sample holds one count of this clonotype. The chain combines TRBV6-6 with TRBJ2-3, with TRBD1 identical over 9 bases. The germline CDR1 and CDR2 sequences are MNHNY and SVGAGI (reference sequence). The CDR3 extends over 13 amino acids. The junction had 4 bases not matched to a gene; V was cut back by 8 bases and J by 4 bases. Written as DNA, the CDR3 is TGTGCCAGCGGGGACAGGGCGGCAGATACGCAGTATTTT. Protein: CASGDRAADTQYF.

V is TRBV4-3 and J is TRBJ2-6, with no clear D. V was trimmed by 1 base and J by 1 base, leaving 5 bases between them. CDR1 and CDR2 (germline): LGHNA, YSLEER. The CDR3 is made up of 15 amino acids. CDR3: CASSQVGSGANVLTF. CDR3 sequence (DNA): TGCGCCAGCAGCCAAGTGGGGTCTGGGGCCAACGTCCTGACTTTC.

This chain links TRBV7-8 with TRBJ2-5; D gene ambiguous. The germline CDR1 and CDR2 sequences are SGHVS and FQNEAQ. This CDR3 region has 13 residues. V was cut by 3 bases and J by 4 bases, with 9 bases left in between. The CDR3 region has the DNA TGTGCCAGCAGCTTGTTGGCCGCAGAGACCCAGTACTTC. The encoded protein is CASSLLAAETQYF.

This clonotype showed up just a few times. As DNA, the CDR3 is TGCAGCGTTGCAGATAGGAGAGGGGATACGCAGTATTTT. Its translation: CSVADRRGDTQYF. V and J are TRBV29-1 and TRBJ2-3; tentatively, D is TRBD2 (5 bases). V lost 4 bases, J lost 6 bases, and 14 bases lay in between. The CDR3 is 13 amino acids. Germline V gives CDR1 SQVTM, CDR2 ANQGSEA.

The chain carries TRBV5-5 and TRBJ1-2, with D tentatively TRBD1 (6 bases). Trimming pared 0 bases from V and 0 bases from J, leaving 15 bases between. This CDR3 spans 17 amino acids. Germline V gene sequence: CDR1 SGHKS, CDR2 YYEKEE (reference sequence). CDR3 sequence reads: CASSLAGTGGPNYGYTF. The CDR3 coding sequence is TGTGCCAGCAGCTTGGCCGGCACTGGGGGCCCTAACTATGGCTACACCTTC.

This chain links TRBV7-8 with TRBJ1-1, with a possible D match to TRBD1 (6 bases). Germline values: CDR1 SGHVS, CDR2 FQNEAQ. This CDR3 has 15 residues. The V and J ends lost 5 bases and 10 bases respectively, with 23 bases between them. The CDR3 reads CASSGGQRTSERAFF. The CDR3 DNA sequence: TGTGCCAGCAGCGGCGGACAGAGAACCAGTGAGAGAGCTTTCTTT.

The chain joins TRBV4-3 to TRBJ1-2; D is uncertain. Germline CDR1 is LGHNA and CDR2 is YSLEER. Trimming pared 3 bases from V and 1 base from J, leaving 3 bases between. The CDR3 runs 12 residues. CDR3 residues: CASSQNNYGYTF. The CDR3 region has the DNA TGCGCCAGCAGCCAGAATAACTATGGCTACACCTTC.

A word on this clonotype: Being one base from a much bigger clone, this may be a read error. CDR3 nucleotide sequence: TGTGCCAGCAGCTGGACAGTCTACGAGCAGTACTTC. It codes for CASSWTVYEQYF. This chain joins TRBV7-9 and TRBJ2-4, with D possibly matching TRBD1 (6 bases). The J call may be incorrect, as the DNA end agrees better with TRBJ2-7. Germline CDR1 reads SEHNR; CDR2 reads FQNEAQ (reference sequence). There are 12 residues in the CDR3.

V is TRBV5-1 and J is TRBJ2-1, with TRBD2 as a possible D gene (5 bases). The CDR3 is 14 amino acids. CDR1 SGHRS and CDR2 YFSETQ come from the germline V gene. Trimming removed 6 bases at V and 0 bases at J, with 10 bases between. CDR3 nucleotide sequence: TGCGCCAGCACCGTGGGGAGCTCCTACAATGAGCAGTTCTTC. This sequence encodes CASTVGSSYNEQFF.

The rearrangement joins TRBV29-1 to TRBJ2-1; D perhaps matches TRBD2 (5 bases). V was cut by 4 bases and J by 10 bases, with 8 bases left in between. Germline V lookup: CDR1 SQVTM, CDR2 ANQGSEA. This CDR3 has 10 residues. CDR3 loop: CSVASGEQFF. The CDR3 bases are TGCAGCGTTGCCTCGGGGGAGCAGTTCTTC.

This sequence joins TRBV10-3 and TRBJ2-3; D gene ambiguous. Between the trimmed V and J ends, which lost 11 bases and 0 bases, there was a span of 12 bases. Germline-derived CDR1 and CDR2 are ENHRY and SYGVKD. CDR3 size: 13 residues. The CDR3, as DNA: TGTGCCTCCCGGAGTTTAAGCACAGATACGCAGTATTTT. It yields the protein CASRSLSTDTQYF.

This clonotype was found once. The chain has TRBV29-1 and TRBJ2-1; D not resolved. The V gene lost 3 bases and the J gene lost 6 bases, with 12 bases spanning the gap. Germline values: CDR1 SQVTM, CDR2 ANQGSEA. The CDR3 runs to 13 residues. This chain's CDR3 is CSVEDRLGNEQFF. The CDR3, as DNA: TGCAGCGTTGAGGACCGCCTGGGCAATGAGCAGTTCTTC.

This clonotype showed up just a few times. Here the CDR3 DNA reads TGTGCCATCAGTGAATCCGGGACAGGGGGCGGAGATACGCAGTATTTT. Translation: CAISESGTGGGDTQYF. This chain connects TRBV10-3 to TRBJ2-3; 12 nucleotides agree with TRBD1. The germline V gene encodes CDR1 ENHRY and CDR2 SYGVKD. The CDR3 extends over 16 amino acids. Trimming removed 3 bases from V and 5 bases from J; junction bases left unmatched: 6.

The J gene is TRBJ2-1, the V gene TRBV29-1; D possibly matches TRBD1 or TRBD2 (5 bases each). V was trimmed by 4 bases and J by 10 bases, leaving 14 bases between them. This CDR3 has 12 residues. From germline, CDR1 is SQVTM and CDR2 ANQGSEA. The CDR3 sequence: CSVGGAREEQFF. For the CDR3, the DNA is TGCAGCGTTGGGGGTGCCAGGGAGGAGCAGTTCTTC.

This clonotype has just a few counts. The chain is built from TRBV29-1 and TRBJ2-7, with D perhaps matching TRBD1 (6 bases). The J call may be wrong; the DNA end is better matched by TRBJ2-5. Looked up from germline, CDR1 is SQVTM and CDR2 is ANQGSEA. The CDR3 extends over 12 amino acids. Here the CDR3 reads CSVEKTGETQYF. In nucleotides, the CDR3 is TGCAGCGTTGAAAAAACAGGGGAGACCCAGTACTTC.

This chain connects TRBV5-1 to TRBJ1-1, with D unresolved. Per the germline V gene, CDR1 is SGHRS and CDR2 is YFSETQ. Trimming removed 0 bases at V and 8 bases at J, with 11 bases between. This CDR3 spans 13 amino acids. In nucleotides, the CDR3 is TGCGCCAGCAGCTTGGGGCCGGGTCTAGAAGCTTTCTTT. As protein: CASSLGPGLEAFF.

This clonotype has just a few counts. The chain combines TRBV29-1 with TRBJ2-7; 12 bases map to TRBD2. The CDR3 loop spans 14 amino acids. Germline-derived CDR1 and CDR2 are SQVTM and ANQGSEA. Losses at the gene ends were 6 bases for V and 3 bases for J; bases not matched to a gene: 6. The CDR3, as DNA: TGCAGCGTATCCGTGGGACTAGCGGGCTACGAGCAGTACTTC. Encoded protein: CSVSVGLAGYEQYF.

The chain combines TRBV18 with TRBJ2-7, with 7 bases matching TRBD2. CDR1 and CDR2 (germline): KGHSH, LQKENI. J gave up 6 bases and V 0 bases, and 8 bases lay outside the gene matches. The CDR3 runs to 15 residues. This CDR3 is CASSPPSSGGGEQYF. The CDR3 coding sequence is TGTGCCAGCTCACCACCGAGTTCGGGAGGCGGCGAGCAGTACTTC.

The genes are TRBV2 and TRBJ2-1, with unresolved D. Trimming removed 2 bases from V and 8 bases from J, with 16 bases in between. There are 15 residues in the CDR3. Germline CDR1 SNHLY, CDR2 FYNNEI. The CDR3 loop is CASSEYFLDHYEQFF. In DNA form, the CDR3 reads TGTGCCAGCAGTGAATATTTTCTCGACCACTATGAGCAGTTCTTC. Filled out from reference TRBV2 and TRBJ2-1, the complete variable domain reads EPEVTQTPSHQVTQMGQEVILRCVPISNHLYFYWYRQILGQKVEFLVSFYNNEISEKSEIFDDQFSVERPDGSNFTLKIRSTKLEDSAMYFCASSEYFLDHYEQFFGPGTRLTVL.

This clonotype was observed a handful of times. The rearrangement uses TRBV25-1 and TRBJ2-4, with a possible D match to TRBD2 (7 bases). V gave up 1 base and J gave up 7 bases, with 17 bases separating them. The length of the CDR3 is 16 residues. Germline V CDR1 and CDR2: MGHDK, SYGVNS. CDR3: CASSELAGAKRNIQYF. The CDR3 nucleotides read TGTGCCAGCAGTGAATTGGCGGGGGCGAAGAGGAACATTCAGTACTTC.

This clonotype was seen a few times. The genes are TRBV20-1 and TRBJ2-5; D may be TRBD2 (6 bases). The V end was cut by 7 bases, the J end by 0 bases, with 12 bases between. Germline V lookup: CDR1 DFQATT, CDR2 SNEGSKA (reference sequence). CDR3 size: 13 residues. Here the CDR3 reads CSGTAGYQETQYF. The CDR3 DNA reads as TGCAGTGGAACAGCGGGTTACCAAGAGACCCAGTACTTC.

This clonotype has only a few counts. The chain links TRBV5-6 to TRBJ2-1; 9 nucleotides align to TRBD1. CDR1 and CDR2 (germline): SGHDT, YYEEEE. The CDR3 sequence is 14 residues long. With 2 bases clipped from V and 7 bases from J, the junction kept 4 bases outside the gene matches. CDR3 sequence: CASSLGTGSNEQFF. The DNA of the CDR3 is TGTGCCAGCAGCTTAGGGACAGGGTCGAATGAGCAGTTCTTC.

This clonotype was detected a few times. The chain couples TRBV5-5 to TRBJ1-2; no definite D call. V gave up 5 bases and J gave up 3 bases, with 11 bases separating them. CDR1 is SGHKS, CDR2 YYEKEE, per germline (reference sequence). The CDR3 length is 13 residues. The CDR3 loop is CASRQKHDYGYTF. CDR3 in DNA: TGTGCCAGCAGACAGAAGCACGACTATGGCTACACCTTC.

This clonotype was seen a handful of times. The rearrangement uses TRBV7-6 and TRBJ2-1; D is possibly TRBD1 or TRBD2 (5 bases each). Trimming removed 5 bases at V and 8 bases at J, with 19 bases between. Germline V lookup: CDR1 SGHVS, CDR2 FNYEAQ. The CDR3 is made up of 15 amino acids. In DNA, the CDR3 is TGTGCCAGCAGCCTTCGGGACGGCCAATTGCATGAGCAGTTCTTC. Its protein is CASSLRDGQLHEQFF.

This clonotype has more than one count but fewer than ten. The chain couples TRBV27 to TRBJ1-1, with TRBD1 matching over 8 bases. With 4 bases clipped from V and 5 bases from J, the junction kept 9 bases outside the gene matches. The CDR3 runs 15 residues. Germline-derived CDR1 and CDR2 are MNHEY and SMNVEV (reference sequence). The CDR3 DNA reads as TGTGCCAGCAGTTCTCTTGGACAGGGCGAGACTGAAGCTTTCTTT. Protein product: CASSSLGQGETEAFF.